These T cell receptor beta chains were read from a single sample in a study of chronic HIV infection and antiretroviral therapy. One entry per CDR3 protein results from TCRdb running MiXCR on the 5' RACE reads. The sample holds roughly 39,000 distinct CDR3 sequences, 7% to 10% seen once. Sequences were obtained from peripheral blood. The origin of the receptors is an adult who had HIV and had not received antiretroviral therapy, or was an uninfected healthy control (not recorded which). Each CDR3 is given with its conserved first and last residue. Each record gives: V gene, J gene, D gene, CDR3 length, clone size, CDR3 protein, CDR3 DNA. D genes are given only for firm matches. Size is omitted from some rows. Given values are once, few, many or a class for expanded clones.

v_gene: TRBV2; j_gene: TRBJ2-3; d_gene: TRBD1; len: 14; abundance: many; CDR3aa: CAVHRDRGPDTQYF; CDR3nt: TGTGCCGTCCACCGGGACAGGGGGCCAGATACGCAGTATTTT
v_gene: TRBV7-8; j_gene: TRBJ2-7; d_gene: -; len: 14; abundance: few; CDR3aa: CASSPTPASYEQYF; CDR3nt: TGTGCCAGCAGCCCCACCCCTGCCTCCTACGAGCAGTACTTC
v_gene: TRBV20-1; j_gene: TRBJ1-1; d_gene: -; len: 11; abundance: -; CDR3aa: CSANRDTEAFF; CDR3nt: TGCAGTGCTAACAGGGACACTGAAGCTTTCTTT
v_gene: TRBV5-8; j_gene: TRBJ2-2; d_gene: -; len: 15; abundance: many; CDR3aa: CASSYYVGGTGELFF; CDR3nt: TGTGCCAGCAGCTACTACGTCGGAGGGACCGGGGAGCTGTTTTTT
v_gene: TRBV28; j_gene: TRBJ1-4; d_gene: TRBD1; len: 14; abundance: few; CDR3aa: CASSLTGGNEKLFF; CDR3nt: TGTGCCAGCAGTTTGACAGGGGGGAATGAAAAACTGTTTTTT
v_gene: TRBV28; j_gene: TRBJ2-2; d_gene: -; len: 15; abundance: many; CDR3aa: CASHGTGSKTGELFF; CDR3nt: TGTGCCAGCCACGGAACAGGGAGCAAGACCGGGGAGCTGTTTTTT
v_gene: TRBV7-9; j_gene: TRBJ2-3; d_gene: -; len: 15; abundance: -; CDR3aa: CASMLLRLSTDTQYF; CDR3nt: TGTGCCAGCATGCTGTTGCGGCTTAGCACAGATACGCAGTATTTT
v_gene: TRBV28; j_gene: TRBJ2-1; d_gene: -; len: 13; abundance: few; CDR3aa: CASRSSSANEQFF; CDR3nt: TGTGCCAGCAGGTCCTCGAGTGCCAATGAGCAGTTCTTC
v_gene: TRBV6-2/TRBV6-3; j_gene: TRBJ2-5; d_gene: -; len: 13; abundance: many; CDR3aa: CASSYTGWETQYF; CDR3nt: TGTGCCAGCAGTTACACGGGATGGGAGACCCAGTACTTC
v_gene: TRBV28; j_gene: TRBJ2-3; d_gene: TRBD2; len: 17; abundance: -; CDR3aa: CASSLYGTSGTTDTQYF; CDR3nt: TGTGCCAGCAGTTTATACGGGACTAGCGGGACCACAGATACGCAGTATTTT
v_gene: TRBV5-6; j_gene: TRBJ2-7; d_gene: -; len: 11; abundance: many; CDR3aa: CASSTYSEQYF; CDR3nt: TGTGCCAGCAGCACCTACAGCGAGCAGTACTTC
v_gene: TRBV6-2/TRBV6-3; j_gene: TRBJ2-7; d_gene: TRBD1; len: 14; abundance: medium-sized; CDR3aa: CASRSTGASDEQYF; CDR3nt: TGTGCCAGCAGATCGACAGGGGCAAGCGACGAGCAGTACTTC
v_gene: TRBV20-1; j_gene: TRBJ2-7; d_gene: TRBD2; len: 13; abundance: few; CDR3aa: CSASPSGSPEQYF; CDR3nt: TGCAGTGCTAGCCCTAGCGGGAGTCCGGAGCAGTACTTC
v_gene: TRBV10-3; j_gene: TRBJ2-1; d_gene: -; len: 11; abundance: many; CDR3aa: CAISVRNEQFF; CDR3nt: TGTGCCATCAGTGTGCGCAATGAGCAGTTCTTC
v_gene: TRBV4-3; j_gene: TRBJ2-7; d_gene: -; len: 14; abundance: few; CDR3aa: CASSQERAGDEQYF; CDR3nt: TGCGCCAGCAGCCAAGAACGGGCAGGGGACGAGCAGTACTTC
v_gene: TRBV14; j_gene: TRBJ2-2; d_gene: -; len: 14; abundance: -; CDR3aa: CASSPNTNTGELFF; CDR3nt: TGTGCCAGCAGCCCTAACACGAACACCGGGGAGCTGTTTTTT
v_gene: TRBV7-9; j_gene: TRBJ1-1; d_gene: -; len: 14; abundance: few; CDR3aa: CASSFTESDTEAFF; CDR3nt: TGTGCCAGCAGCTTTACAGAGAGTGACACTGAAGCTTTCTTT
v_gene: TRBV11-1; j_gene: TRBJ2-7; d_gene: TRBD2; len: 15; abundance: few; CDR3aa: CASSSGLAGGNEQYF; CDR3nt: TGTGCCAGCAGCTCGGGACTAGCGGGAGGTAACGAGCAGTACTTC
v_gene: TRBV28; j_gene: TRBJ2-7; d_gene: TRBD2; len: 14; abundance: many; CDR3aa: CASSSGGAGYEQYF; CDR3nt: TGTGCCAGCTCTAGCGGCGGAGCTGGATACGAGCAGTACTTC
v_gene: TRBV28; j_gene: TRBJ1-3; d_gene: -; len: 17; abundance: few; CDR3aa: CASSQEVWGARGNTIYF; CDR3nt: TGTGCCAGCAGCCAAGAGGTGTGGGGGGCTCGTGGAAACACCATATATTTT
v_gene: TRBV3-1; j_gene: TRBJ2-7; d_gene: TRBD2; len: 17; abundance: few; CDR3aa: CASSQDSRAAGSYEQYF; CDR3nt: TGTGCCAGCAGCCAAGATTCGAGGGCAGCGGGAAGCTACGAGCAGTACTTC
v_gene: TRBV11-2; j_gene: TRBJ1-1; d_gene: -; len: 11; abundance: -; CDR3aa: CASSLKTETFF; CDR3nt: TGTGCCAGCAGCCTTAAGACTGAAACTTTCTTT
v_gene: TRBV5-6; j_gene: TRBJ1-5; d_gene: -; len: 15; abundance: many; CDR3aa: CASSMGSLGGQPQHF; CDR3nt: TGTGCCAGCAGCATGGGGTCCTTGGGGGGTCAGCCCCAGCATTTT
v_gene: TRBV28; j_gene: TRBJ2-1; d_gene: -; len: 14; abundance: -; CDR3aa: CASSWGIETNEQFF; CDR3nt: TGTGCCAGCAGTTGGGGTATCGAAACCAATGAGCAGTTCTTC
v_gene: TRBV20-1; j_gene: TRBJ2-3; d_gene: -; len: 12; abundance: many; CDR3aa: CSASLGGDTQYF; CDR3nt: TGCAGTGCTTCCCTAGGTGGAGATACGCAGTATTTT
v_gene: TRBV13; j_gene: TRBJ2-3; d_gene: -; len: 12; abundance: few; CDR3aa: CASSSPRDTQYF; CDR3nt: TGTGCCAGCAGCTCCCCACGAGATACGCAGTATTTT
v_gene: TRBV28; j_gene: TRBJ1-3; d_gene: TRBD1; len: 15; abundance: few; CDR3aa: CASSLDRGSGNTIYF; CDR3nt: TGTGCCAGCAGTTTAGACAGGGGAAGTGGAAACACCATATATTTT
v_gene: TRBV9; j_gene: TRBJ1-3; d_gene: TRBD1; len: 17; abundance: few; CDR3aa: CASSGGTGGTSGNTIYF; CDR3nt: TGTGCCAGCAGCGGGGGGACAGGGGGGACCTCTGGAAACACCATATATTTT
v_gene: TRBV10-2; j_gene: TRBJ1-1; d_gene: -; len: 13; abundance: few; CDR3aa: CASSEEQGAEAFF; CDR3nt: TGCGCCAGCAGTGAGGAACAGGGCGCTGAAGCTTTCTTT
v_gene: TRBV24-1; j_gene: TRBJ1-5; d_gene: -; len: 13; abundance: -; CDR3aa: CATLGSSNQPQHF; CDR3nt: TGTGCCACCCTAGGGAGTAGCAATCAGCCCCAGCATTTT
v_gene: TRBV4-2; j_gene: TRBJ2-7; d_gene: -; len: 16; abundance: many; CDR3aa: CASSQDTAQNSYEQYF; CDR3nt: TGTGCCAGCAGCCAAGATACGGCCCAGAACTCCTACGAGCAGTACTTC
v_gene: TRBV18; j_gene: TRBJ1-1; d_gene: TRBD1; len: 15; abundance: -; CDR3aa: CASSPRGQGVPEAFF; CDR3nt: TGTGCCAGCTCACCACGGGGACAGGGTGTCCCTGAAGCTTTCTTT